These T cell receptor beta chains were read from a single sample in a study of blood T cell repertoires in COVID-19. TCRdb's copy holds only in-frame clones and misses some; the assay was immunoSEQ multiplex PCR. Of about 150,000 clones in the sample, 80% to 90% are singletons; the top ten hold around 14%. The sequenced material came from peripheral blood. All receptors come from a woman aged 40 to 50 with acute or convalescent COVID-19. The CDR3 runs from the conserved cysteine through the conserved F or W. A D gene is named only where the DNA matches it firmly. Rows give clone size only sometimes, using once, few, many, or a class for an expanded clone.

>-|TRBJ2-5|TRBV20-1|-
TGCAGTGCTAGTAGACAGGAAGAGACCCAGTACTTC
CSASRQEETQYF
>-|TRBJ2-1|TRBV11-3|-
TGTGCCAGCAGCTTACGACAGGTTCCAAATGAGCAGTTCTTC
CASSLRQVPNEQFF
>-|TRBJ2-7|TRBV5-1|-
TGCGCCAGCAGGGCATTGGGCAGTACCTACGAGCAGTACTTC
CASRALGSTYEQYF
>-|TRBJ2-7|TRBV7-2|TRBD2
TGTGCCAGCAGCTTACCGTATTCCCCTACTAGCGGGAGGGCCTACGAGCAGTACTTC
CASSLPYSPTSGRAYEQYF
>-|TRBJ2-7|TRBV2|TRBD2
TGTGCCAGCAGCCGAGCGGGAGCAACCTACGAGCAGTACTTC
CASSRAGATYEQYF
>-|TRBJ1-4|TRBV10-1|TRBD1
TGCGCCAGCAGTGCTACAGGGGTTGGAGAAAAACTGTTTTTT
CASSATGVGEKLFF
>once|TRBJ1-5|TRBV30|TRBD1
TGTGCCTGGAGTCTGACAGGGAGAAGTCAGCCCCAGCATTTT
CAWSLTGRSQPQHF
>-|TRBJ2-3|TRBV4-2|-
TGTGCCAGCAGACCTTTAACCGGGTCCTTTACAGATACGCAGTATTTT
CASRPLTGSFTDTQYF
>-|TRBJ1-3|TRBV2|-
TGTGCCAGCAGTGACCCCCGGGTTGTCTCTGGAAACACCATATATTTT
CASSDPRVVSGNTIYF
>-|TRBJ2-7|TRBV20-1|-
TGCAGTGCTAGAAGCGGGCACGAGCAGTACTTC
CSARSGHEQYF
>-|TRBJ2-2|TRBV13|-
TGTGCCAGCAGCCCCTCCAGGGGACACGGGGAGCTGTTTTTT
CASSPSRGHGELFF
>-|TRBJ2-7|TRBV5-8|TRBD1
TGTGCCAGCAGCTTGGTAGGGGGCCAGTACTTC
CASSLVGGQYF
>-|TRBJ2-1|TRBV14|-
TGTGCCAGCAGCCAACCCCCTCCGAGGAATGAGCAGTTCTTC
CASSQPPPRNEQFF
>-|TRBJ1-5|TRBV6-5|-
TGTGCCAGCAGGGGCGACAGGAATAGCAATCAGCCCCAGCATTTT
CASRGDRNSNQPQHF
>-|TRBJ1-2|TRBV10-3|TRBD1
TGTGCCATCAGTGAGGGGGGACAGGAATATGGCTACACCTTC
CAISEGGQEYGYTF
>-|TRBJ2-2|TRBV5-6|TRBD1
TGTGCCAGCAGGCGACAGGGACAGGGGTGGGTTACCGGGGAGCTGTTTTTT
CASRRQGQGWVTGELFF
>-|TRBJ2-5|TRBV4-1|TRBD1
TGCGCCAGCAGCCTGACGACAGGGGGCGGGGAGACCCAGTACTTC
CASSLTTGGGETQYF
>-|TRBJ1-2|TRBV15|-
TGTGCCACCAGCAAGACAGGTGCTAGTGGGGATGGCTACACCTTC
CATSKTGASGDGYTF